This T cell receptor (beta chain) was found in a study of cytomegalovirus exposure and HLA in healthy donors. To note about this clone: No antigen is known for it.

Germline V lookup: CDR1 SGHTA, CDR2 FQGNSA. The V segment lost 1 base and the J segment 10 bases; nucleotides outside the gene matches: 13. This CDR3 has 16 residues. Researchers ran the PCR with 60 Vbeta and 13 Jbeta primers. In the source study's methods: There were about 80 million unique TCR beta chains by a later count, and approximately 10 million of them were shared. The assay was immunoSEQ multiplex PCR, and TCRdb's table has in-frame clones only and misses some. From that table come the V and J calls and clone size; the DNA was used to work out D and trimming. The sample contains about 140,000 clones, more than 60% of which appear only once. Findings and limits, study-wide: Presence/absence analyses treated sequencing depth as roughly uniform across donors. On later analysis, the bulk of CMV-associated TCR beta chains appeared to be HLA-restricted.

The sample was PBMCs. The chain has TRBV7-2 and TRBJ2-1; TRBD2 matches 7 bases. The sequence was obtained from an older woman in good health and CMV-seronegative. This chain's CDR3 is CASSLGVTSVRSEQFF. DNA of the CDR3: TGTGCCAGCAGCTTAGGGGTCACTAGCGTGCGGTCCGAGCAGTTCTTC.